This T cell receptor (beta chain) was retrieved from a study of shared clonotypes between healthy human individuals. The length of the CDR3 is 15 residues. The V gene end was trimmed by 5 bases and the J gene end by 0 bases; junction bases not matched to a gene: 3. CDR1 is SGHAT and CDR2 is FQNNGV in the germline V gene. When replicate PCRs were run on unsorted PBMC, they used roughly 280 ng DNA, 30,000 to 35,000 T cell genomes. TCRdb's table, derived via immunoSEQ multiplex PCR, lists solely in-frame clones and lacks some. The table has hundreds of thousands of clones, around 78% seen once. The chain recombines TRBV11-2 with TRBJ1-4, with 7 bases identical to TRBD1. Sample: PBMCs. The TCR comes from a woman in her forties in good health. Some clones in this sample may be carry-over from other donors' samples. CDR3 amino acids: CASSLQGATNEKLFF. Here the CDR3 DNA reads TGTGCCAGCAGCCTCCAGGGGGCAACTAATGAAAAACTGTTTTTT.